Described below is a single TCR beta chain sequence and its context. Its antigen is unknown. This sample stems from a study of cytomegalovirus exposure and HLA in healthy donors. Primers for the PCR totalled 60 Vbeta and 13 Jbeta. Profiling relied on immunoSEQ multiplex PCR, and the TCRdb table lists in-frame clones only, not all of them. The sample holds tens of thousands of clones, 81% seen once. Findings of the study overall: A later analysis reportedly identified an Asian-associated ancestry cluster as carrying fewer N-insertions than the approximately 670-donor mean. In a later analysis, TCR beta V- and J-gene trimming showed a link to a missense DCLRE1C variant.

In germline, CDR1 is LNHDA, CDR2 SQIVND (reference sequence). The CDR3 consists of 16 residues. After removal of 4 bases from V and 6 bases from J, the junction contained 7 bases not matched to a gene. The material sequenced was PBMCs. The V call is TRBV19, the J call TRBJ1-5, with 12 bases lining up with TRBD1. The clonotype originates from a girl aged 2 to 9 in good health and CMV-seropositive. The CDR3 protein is CASSTYGTGGSQPQHF. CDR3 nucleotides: TGTGCCAGTAGTACCTATGGGACAGGGGGCAGTCAGCCCCAGCATTTT.